This T cell receptor beta chain was retrieved from a study of shared clonotypes between healthy human individuals. This clone came up once. The DNA input per sorted-subset replicate PCR was 150 to 200 ng, corresponding to roughly 30,000 T cell genomes. In the authors' workflow: ImmunoSEQ output lacked quality scores and full-length reads, limiting matched filtering. Profiling relied on immunoSEQ multiplex PCR, and the TCRdb table lists in-frame clones only, not all of them. V, J and clone size derive from that table, while D and trimming were established from the DNA sequence. This sample yields approximately 180,000 clones, of which roughly 91% are seen a single time; 0.067% belongs to the top ten. The clonotype originates from a woman aged 25 to 45 in good health. Material for sequencing was naive CD4+ T cells sorted from blood. Indicated subset: CD45RA+ positively selected.

The DNA of the CDR3 is TGTGCCAGCAGTGACCTCGGGACTCCCGTTGATGAGCAGTTCTTC. Encoded protein: CASSDLGTPVDEQFF. The genes are TRBV2 and TRBJ2-1, with D possibly matching TRBD2 (6 bases). The V and J ends lost 3 bases and 8 bases respectively, with 17 bases between them. From germline, CDR1 is SNHLY and CDR2 FYNNEI. This CDR3 is built from 15 residues.